The 23 T cell receptor beta chains in this list originate from one sample, sequenced in a study of CD8 T cells in Susac syndrome. Random hexamers served to reverse transcribe roughly 0.45 to 1 ug RNA. Each CDR3 protein gets one entry after TCRdb re-called the immunoSEQ multiplex PCR reads with MiXCR. The sample includes some 210,000 distinct CDR3 sequences, 94% of them seen just once. Source material: CD4+ T cells from PBMCs. The receptor set was obtained from a human donor with Susac syndrome.

The chain has TRBV7-3 and TRBJ2-5, with 7 bases fitting TRBD1. This CDR3 region has 14 residues. Germline assignment: CDR1 SGHTA and CDR2 FQGTGA. J gave up 6 bases and V 5 bases, and 9 bases lay outside the gene matches. The DNA of the CDR3 is TGTGCCAGCAGCCCAAACCGGGACAGTAAGACCCAGTACTTC. Translation gives CASSPNRDSKTQYF.

This chain uses TRBV3-1 with TRBJ2-1; D may be TRBD1 (5 bases). V was clipped by 0 bases and J by 5 bases, with 8 bases between them. Germline CDR1 reads LGHDT; CDR2 reads YNNKEL (reference sequence). The CDR3 runs 14 residues. The CDR3 is CASSQDAGNNEQFF. As DNA, the CDR3 is TGTGCCAGCAGCCAAGACGCAGGGAACAATGAGCAGTTCTTC.

The rearrangement uses TRBV3-1 and TRBJ1-5, with D unresolved. Trimming took 0 bases from V and 5 from J, leaving 11 bases between them. The V gene's germline CDR1 is LGHDT and CDR2 YNNKEL (reference sequence). The CDR3 has 15 residues. The CDR3 DNA reads TGTGCCAGCAGCCAAGATCACGTCGGGGATCAGCCCCAGCATTTT. This encodes CASSQDHVGDQPQHF. The whole variable domain, filled in from reference TRBV3-1 and TRBJ1-5, reads DTAVSQTPKYLVTQMGNDKSIKCEQNLGHDTMYWYKQDSKKFLKIMFSYNNKELIINETVPNRFSPKSPDKAHLNLHINSLELGDSAVYFCASSQDHVGDQPQHFGDGTRLSIL.

The chain employs TRBV24-1 and TRBJ2-3; 13 nucleotides line up with TRBD2. The J segment lost 3 bases and the V segment lost 4 bases, leaving 9 bases of the junction unmatched. This CDR3 spans 18 amino acids. The V gene's germline CDR1 is KGHDR and CDR2 SFDVKD. CDR3 region: CATSDAAPGLAGTDTQYF. CDR3 bases: TGTGCCACCAGTGACGCCGCTCCGGGACTAGCGGGGACAGATACGCAGTATTTT.

The V gene is TRBV28, the J gene TRBJ1-5; D might be TRBD1 (6 bases). The CDR3 has 12 residues. Germline loops: CDR1 MDHEN, CDR2 SYDVKM. Trimming stripped 6 bases from V and 6 bases from J, with 9 bases between. The CDR3 region has the DNA TGTGCCAGCAGCACAGGGCCTCAGCCCCAGCATTTT. Its protein product is CASSTGPQPQHF.

This chain joins TRBV9 and TRBJ1-6; no firm D call. The CDR3 loop spans 14 amino acids. Germline CDR1 and CDR2: SGDLS and YYNGEE. V lost 0 bases, J lost 7 bases, and 8 bases lay in between. The CDR3 region is CASSVGDYNSPLHF. DNA of the CDR3: TGTGCCAGCAGCGTAGGAGACTACAATTCACCCCTCCACTTT.

The chain uses TRBV4-3 and TRBJ1-4; weak D call: TRBD1 (5 bases). Germline V gene data show CDR1 as LGHNA and CDR2 as YSLEER. CDR3 length equals 19 residues. The germline V and J ends were trimmed by 0 bases and 0 bases, with 17 bases remaining between them. In DNA form, the CDR3 reads TGCGCCAGCAGCCAAGATTTACGAACAGGAGCTTCAACTAATGAAAAACTGTTTTTT. It yields the protein CASSQDLRTGASTNEKLFF.

The rearrangement joins TRBV29-1 to TRBJ2-3; D not resolved. The CDR3 sequence is 11 residues long. The V end was cut by 7 bases, the J end by 6 bases, with 11 bases between. Germline assignment: CDR1 SQVTM and CDR2 ANQGSEA. The CDR3 loop reads CSAGNKDTQYF. In DNA, the CDR3 is TGCAGCGCCGGAAACAAGGATACGCAGTATTTT.

The chain employs TRBV30 and TRBJ1-1; D remains unclear. Between the trimmed V and J ends, which lost 0 bases and 3 bases, there was a span of 11 bases. The CDR3 totals 14 residues. Germline V CDR1 and CDR2: GTSNPN, SVGIG (reference sequence). Here the CDR3 reads CAWSVGPGHTEAFF. For the CDR3, the DNA is TGTGCCTGGAGTGTTGGTCCCGGACACACTGAAGCTTTCTTT.

CDR3 DNA sequence: TGCGCCAGCAGCCAGGCCGGGACAGGGGGGCATGAGCAGTTCTTC. Translating it yields CASSQAGTGGHEQFF. The chain carries TRBV4-1 and TRBJ2-1; TRBD1 agrees at 11 bases. The CDR3 is 15 amino acids. Germline CDR1 is MGHRA and CDR2 is YSYEKL. J gave up 8 bases and V 3 bases, and 6 bases lay outside the gene matches.

The V and J genes are TRBV5-1 and TRBJ2-7; 7 bases line up with TRBD2. Germline assignment: CDR1 SGHRS and CDR2 YFSETQ. V was pared by 0 bases and J by 2 bases, with 5 bases of the junction left unmatched. CDR3 length: 15 amino acids. The DNA for the CDR3 is TGCGCCAGCAGCTTGGATTCGGCGGGGGCCTACGAGCAGTACTTC. This sequence encodes CASSLDSAGAYEQYF.

This chain uses TRBV20-1 with TRBJ2-1, with D perhaps matching TRBD1 (5 bases). The V end lost 2 bases, the J end lost 6 bases, and 8 bases lay between the germline ends. In germline, CDR1 is DFQATT, CDR2 SNEGSKA (reference sequence). The CDR3 has 12 amino acids. The CDR3 sequence is CSARRGVNEQFF. The CDR3 coding sequence is TGCAGTGCTAGAAGGGGTGTCAATGAGCAGTTCTTC.

V gene TRBV4-2 combines with J gene TRBJ2-3; D not resolved. Germline-derived CDR1 and CDR2 are LGHNA and YNFKEQ. Deletions cut 4 bases from V and 8 bases from J, with 13 bases between. The CDR3 length is 13 residues. This CDR3 reads CASSPLLPGTQYF. The CDR3 DNA is TGTGCCAGCAGCCCACTCCTACCGGGTACGCAGTATTTT.

The V and J genes are TRBV6-5 and TRBJ1-2, with no clear D. Trimming took off 5 bases at V and 4 bases at J, with 11 bases between the two ends. The CDR3 length is 13 residues. Per the germline V gene, CDR1 is MNHEY and CDR2 is SVGAGI. This CDR3 reads CASSRLGIYGYTF. CDR3 nucleotides: TGTGCCAGCAGTAGACTAGGAATCTATGGCTACACCTTC.

The rearrangement links TRBV11-2 to TRBJ2-1, with 7 bases lining up with TRBD1. This CDR3 comprises 15 residues. CDR1 is SGHAT and CDR2 is FQNNGV in the germline V gene. V lost 4 bases to trimming and J lost 2 bases; unmatched junction nucleotides: 5. The chain's CDR3 is CASSSQGQTYNEQFF. For the CDR3, the DNA is TGTGCCAGCAGCTCCCAGGGACAGACCTACAATGAGCAGTTCTTC.

The CDR3 bases are TGCAGTGCTGAGACTGCCAAGGGTTATCAGCCCCAGCATTTT. This translates into CSAETAKGYQPQHF. The chain has TRBV20-1 and TRBJ1-5; D unclear. V lost 5 bases and J lost 5, with 16 bases in between. The germline V gene encodes CDR1 DFQATT and CDR2 SNEGSKA (reference sequence). The CDR3 consists of 14 residues.

The chain recombines TRBV7-9 with TRBJ2-7, with D possibly called TRBD1 or TRBD2 (5 bases each). The germline V gene has CDR1 SEHNR and CDR2 FQNEAQ (reference sequence). Trimming removed 5 bases at V and 3 bases at J, with 17 bases between. The CDR3 contains 15 residues. The CDR3 DNA sequence: TGTGCCAGCAGCCCAGGGACCACGTTCTACTACGAGCAGTACTTC. Its protein product is CASSPGTTFYYEQYF.

This clonotype was seen a single time. The genes are TRBV30 and TRBJ1-3, with D uncertain. The CDR3 has 16 residues. Germline V gives CDR1 GTSNPN, CDR2 SVGIG (reference sequence). V was trimmed by 0 bases and J by 0 bases, leaving 12 bases between them. CDR3 loop: CAWSVGRTNSGNTIYF. In nucleotides, the CDR3 is TGTGCCTGGAGTGTAGGCAGGACCAACTCTGGAAACACCATATATTTT.

The rearrangement joins TRBV7-2 to TRBJ2-7, with a tentative D call TRBD2 (5 bases). The CDR3 has 13 amino acids. V was pared by 1 base and J by 7 bases, with 11 bases between. Germline V gives CDR1 SGHTA, CDR2 FQGNSA. The CDR3 loop is CASSLGARREQYF. CDR3 in DNA: TGTGCCAGCAGCTTAGGCGCGAGGAGGGAGCAGTACTTC.

J is TRBJ1-1 and V is TRBV20-1; 7 bases map to TRBD1. Germline V gene sequence: CDR1 DFQATT, CDR2 SNEGSKA (reference sequence). The CDR3 is made up of 14 amino acids. Trimming at V came to 5 bases and at J to 4 bases, leaving 10 bases not matched to a gene. The DNA of the CDR3 is TGCAGTGCTCCGGGACAGCGGGTGGTCACTGAAGCTTTCTTT. It yields the protein CSAPGQRVVTEAFF.

This chain links TRBV9 with TRBJ1-2, with D maybe TRBD1 (6 bases). Germline lookup yields CDR1 SGDLS and CDR2 YYNGEE. The V end was cut by 8 bases, the J end by 2 bases, with 16 bases between. The CDR3 loop spans 14 amino acids. The CDR3 loop reads CASGRDTVNYGYTF. The CDR3, as DNA: TGTGCCAGTGGGCGGGACACCGTAAACTATGGCTACACCTTC.

This rearrangement joins TRBV6-2 or TRBV6-3 to TRBJ2-7, with TRBD2 matching 10 bases. This CDR3 comprises 15 residues. The ends lost 6 bases at V and 1 base at J; junction bases unmatched: 6. Per germline, CDR1 MNHEY and CDR2 SVGEGT. The CDR3 bases are TGTGCCAGCAGCGTTCTAGCGGGGGATTCCTACGAGCAGTACTTC. This gives the protein CASSVLAGDSYEQYF.

V gene TRBV7-2 combines with J gene TRBJ1-2, with D uncertain. The germline CDR1 and CDR2 sequences are SGHTA and FQGNSA. CDR3 size: 16 residues. Between the trimmed V and J ends, which lost 6 bases and 4 bases, there was a span of 21 bases. CDR3 nucleotide sequence: TGTGCCAGCAGTTACCGGACCCTAGGAGGATTCTATGGCTACACCTTC. Translating gives CASSYRTLGGFYGYTF.